This T cell receptor (beta chain) comes out of a study of blood T cell repertoires in COVID-19. Overall study: There were acute and convalescent COVID-19 samples, and they came from the United States, Italy and Spain. PBMCs, B-cell-depleted T cells, or T cells provided the cDNA or gDNA that made up the material.

CDR1 is SGDLS and CDR2 is YYNGEE in the germline V gene. CDR3 length equals 17 residues. The trim removed 0 bases at V and 8 bases at J, leaving 15 bases unmatched. Authors' processing steps: Estimated nucleated cell counts came from reference gene primer amplification. Profiling relied on immunoSEQ multiplex PCR, and the TCRdb table lists in-frame clones only, not all of them. V and J calls and clone size are given by that table; D and trimming were obtained from the DNA. The repertoire holds 300,000 or so clones, about nine tenths seen once, with roughly 3.9% in the top ten. The J gene is TRBJ1-1, the V gene TRBV9; TRBD1 matches at 8 bases. The sequencing input was peripheral blood. The clonotype comes from a middle-aged woman with acute or convalescent COVID-19. The CDR3 coding sequence is TGTGCCAGCAGCGTAGGGGGTGGGACAGGACTGGAACTGGAAGCTTTCTTT. Its translation: CASSVGGGTGLELEAFF. The full variable domain, in which reference TRBV9 and TRBJ1-1 provide the parts outside the CDR3, is DSGVTQTPKHLITATGQRVTLRCSPRSGDLSVYWYQQSLDQGLQFLIQYYNGEERAKGNILERFSAQQFPDLHSELNLSSLELGDSALYFCASSVGGGTGLELEAFFGQGTRLTVV.